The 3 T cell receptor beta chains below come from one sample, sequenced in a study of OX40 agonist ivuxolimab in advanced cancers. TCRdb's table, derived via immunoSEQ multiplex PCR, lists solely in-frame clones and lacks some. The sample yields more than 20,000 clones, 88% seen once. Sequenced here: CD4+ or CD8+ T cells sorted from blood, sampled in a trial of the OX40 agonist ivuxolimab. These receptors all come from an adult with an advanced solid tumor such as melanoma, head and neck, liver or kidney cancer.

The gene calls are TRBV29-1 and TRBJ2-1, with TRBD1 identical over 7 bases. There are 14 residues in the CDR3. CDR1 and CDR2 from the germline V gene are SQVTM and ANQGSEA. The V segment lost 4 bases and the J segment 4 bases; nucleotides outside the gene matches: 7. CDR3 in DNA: TGCAGCGTTGGTGGCAGGGGGTCTTACAATGAGCAGTTCTTC. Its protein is CSVGGRGSYNEQFF.

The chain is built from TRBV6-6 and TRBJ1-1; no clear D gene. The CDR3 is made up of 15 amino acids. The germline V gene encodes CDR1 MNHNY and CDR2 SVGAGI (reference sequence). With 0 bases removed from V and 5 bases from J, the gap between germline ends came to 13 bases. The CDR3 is CASSYSRSGETEAFF. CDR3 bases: TGTGCCAGCAGTTACTCCCGCAGCGGCGAGACTGAAGCTTTCTTT.

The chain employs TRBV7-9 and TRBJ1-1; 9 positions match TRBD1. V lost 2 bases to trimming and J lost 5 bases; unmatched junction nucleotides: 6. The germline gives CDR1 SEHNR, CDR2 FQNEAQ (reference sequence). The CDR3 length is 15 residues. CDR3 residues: CASSLLQGAQTEAFF. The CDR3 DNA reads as TGTGCCAGCAGCTTACTACAGGGGGCGCAGACTGAAGCTTTCTTT.